This T cell receptor (beta chain) stems from a study of tumor-infiltrating lymphocytes in oesophageal squamous cell carcinoma. By share, this clonotype ranks as medium-sized. CDR3 length: 13 amino acids. The germline CDR1 and CDR2 sequences are MNHEY and SVGEGT. Trimming removed 0 bases from V and 8 bases from J, with 8 bases in between. TCRdb processed the PCR reads anew with MiXCR; each CDR3 protein has one entry. The table has 15,000 to 20,000 distinct CDR3 sequences, roughly 40% seen once. The chain employs TRBV6-2 or TRBV6-3 and TRBJ2-1; D not resolved. The sample taken for sequencing was esophageal tumor tissue. The source of this sequence is a male donor with esophageal squamous cell carcinoma. The CDR3 DNA sequence: TGTGCCAGCAGTTACTCGCCCAATTATGAGCAGTTCTTC. It specifies CASSYSPNYEQFF.